This entry concerns a single T cell receptor beta chain. This record belongs to a study of CD8 T cells in ankylosing spondylitis. TCRdb processed the 5' RACE reads anew with MiXCR; each CDR3 protein has one entry. The sample shows about 250,000 distinct CDR3 sequences, about a sixth of them seen only once. Looked up from germline, CDR1 is DFQATT and CDR2 is SNEGSKA (reference sequence). Trimming took 0 bases from V and 1 from J, leaving 9 bases between them. The CDR3 spans 14 residues. The specimen was blood, either unsorted or a sorted T cell fraction (not recorded which). The clonotype comes from a male donor with ankylosing spondylitis or in good health (not recorded which). V and J are TRBV20-1 and TRBJ1-2, with a tentative D call TRBD1 (6 bases). CDR3 nucleotides: TGCAGTGCTAGAGATAAGGACAGTAACTATGGCTACACCTTC. As protein: CSARDKDSNYGYTF.